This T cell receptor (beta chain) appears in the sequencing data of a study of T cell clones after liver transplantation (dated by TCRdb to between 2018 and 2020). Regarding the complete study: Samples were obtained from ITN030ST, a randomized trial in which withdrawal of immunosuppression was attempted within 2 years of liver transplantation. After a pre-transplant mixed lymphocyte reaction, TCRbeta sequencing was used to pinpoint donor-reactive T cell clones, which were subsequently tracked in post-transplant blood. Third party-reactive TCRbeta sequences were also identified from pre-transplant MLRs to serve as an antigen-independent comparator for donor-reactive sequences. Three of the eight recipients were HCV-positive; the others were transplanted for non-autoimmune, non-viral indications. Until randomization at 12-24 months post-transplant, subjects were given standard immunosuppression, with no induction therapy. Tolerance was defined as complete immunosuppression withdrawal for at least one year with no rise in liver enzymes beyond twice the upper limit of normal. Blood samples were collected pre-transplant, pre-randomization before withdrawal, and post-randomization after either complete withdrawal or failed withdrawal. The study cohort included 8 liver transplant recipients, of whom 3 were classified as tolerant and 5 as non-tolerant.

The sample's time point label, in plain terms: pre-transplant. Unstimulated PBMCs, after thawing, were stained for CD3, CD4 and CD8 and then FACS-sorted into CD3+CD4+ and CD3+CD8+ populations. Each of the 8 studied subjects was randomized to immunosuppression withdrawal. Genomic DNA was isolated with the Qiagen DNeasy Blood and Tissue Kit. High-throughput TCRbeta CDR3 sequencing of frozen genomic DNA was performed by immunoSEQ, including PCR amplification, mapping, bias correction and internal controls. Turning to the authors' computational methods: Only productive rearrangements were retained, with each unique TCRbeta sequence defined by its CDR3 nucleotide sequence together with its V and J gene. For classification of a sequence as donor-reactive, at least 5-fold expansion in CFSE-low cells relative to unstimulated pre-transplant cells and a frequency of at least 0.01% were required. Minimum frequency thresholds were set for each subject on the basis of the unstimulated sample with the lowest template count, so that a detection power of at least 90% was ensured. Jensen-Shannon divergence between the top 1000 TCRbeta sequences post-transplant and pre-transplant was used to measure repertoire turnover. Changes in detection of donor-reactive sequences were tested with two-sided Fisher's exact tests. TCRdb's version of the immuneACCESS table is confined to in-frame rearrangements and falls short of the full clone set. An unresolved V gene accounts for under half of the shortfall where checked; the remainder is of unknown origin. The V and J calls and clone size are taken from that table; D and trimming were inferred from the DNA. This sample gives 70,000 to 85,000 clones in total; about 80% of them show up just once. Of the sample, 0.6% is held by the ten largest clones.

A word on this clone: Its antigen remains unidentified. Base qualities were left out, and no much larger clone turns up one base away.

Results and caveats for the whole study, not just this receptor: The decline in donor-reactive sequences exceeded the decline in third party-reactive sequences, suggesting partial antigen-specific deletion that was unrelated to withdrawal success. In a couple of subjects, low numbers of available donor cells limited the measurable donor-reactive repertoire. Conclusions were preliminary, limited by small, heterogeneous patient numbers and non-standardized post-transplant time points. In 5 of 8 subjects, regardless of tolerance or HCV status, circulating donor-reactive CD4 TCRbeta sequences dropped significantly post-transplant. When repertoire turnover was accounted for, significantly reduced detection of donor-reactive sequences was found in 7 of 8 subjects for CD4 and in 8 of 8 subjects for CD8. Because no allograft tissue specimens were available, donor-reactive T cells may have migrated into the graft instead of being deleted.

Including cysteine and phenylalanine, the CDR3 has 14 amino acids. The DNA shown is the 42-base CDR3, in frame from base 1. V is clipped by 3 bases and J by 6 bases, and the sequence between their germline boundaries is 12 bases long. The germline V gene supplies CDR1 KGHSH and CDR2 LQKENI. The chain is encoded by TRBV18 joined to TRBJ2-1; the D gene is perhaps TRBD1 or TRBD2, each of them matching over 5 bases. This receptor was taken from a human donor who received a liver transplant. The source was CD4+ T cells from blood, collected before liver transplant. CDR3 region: CASSPGTHTNEQFF. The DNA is TGTGCCAGCTCACCCGGGACCCACACCAATGAGCAGTTCTTC.